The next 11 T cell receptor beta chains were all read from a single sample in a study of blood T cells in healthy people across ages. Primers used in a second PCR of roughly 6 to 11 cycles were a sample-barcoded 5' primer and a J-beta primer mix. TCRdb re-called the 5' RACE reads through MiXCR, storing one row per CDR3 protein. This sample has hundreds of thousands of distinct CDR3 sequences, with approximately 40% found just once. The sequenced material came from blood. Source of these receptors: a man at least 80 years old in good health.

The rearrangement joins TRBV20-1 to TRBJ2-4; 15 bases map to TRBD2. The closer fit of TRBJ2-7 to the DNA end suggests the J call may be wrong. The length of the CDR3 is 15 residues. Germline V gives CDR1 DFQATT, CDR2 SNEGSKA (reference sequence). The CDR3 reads CSARDPGLAGGEQYF. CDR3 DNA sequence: TGCAGTGCTAGAGACCCGGGACTAGCGGGAGGCGAGCAGTACTTC.

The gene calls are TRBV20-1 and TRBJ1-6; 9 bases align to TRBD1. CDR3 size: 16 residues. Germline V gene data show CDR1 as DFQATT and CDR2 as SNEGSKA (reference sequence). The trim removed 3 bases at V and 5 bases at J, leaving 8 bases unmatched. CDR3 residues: CSARATGGIDNSPLHF. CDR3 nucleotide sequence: TGCAGTGCTAGGGCGACAGGGGGAATTGATAATTCACCCCTCCACTTT.

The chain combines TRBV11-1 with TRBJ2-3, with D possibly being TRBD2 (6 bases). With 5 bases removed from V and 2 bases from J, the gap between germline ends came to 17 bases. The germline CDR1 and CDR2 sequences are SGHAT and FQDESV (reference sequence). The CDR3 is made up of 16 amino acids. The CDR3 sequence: CASSPRRAGDTDTQYF. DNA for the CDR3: TGTGCCAGCAGCCCCCGGAGGGCTGGAGACACAGATACGCAGTATTTT.

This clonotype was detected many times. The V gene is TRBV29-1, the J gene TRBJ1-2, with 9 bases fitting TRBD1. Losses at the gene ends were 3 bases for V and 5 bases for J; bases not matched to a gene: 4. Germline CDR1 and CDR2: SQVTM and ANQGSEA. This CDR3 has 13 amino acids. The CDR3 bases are TGCAGCGTTGACCTACAGGGGGCGTATGGCTACACCTTC. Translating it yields CSVDLQGAYGYTF. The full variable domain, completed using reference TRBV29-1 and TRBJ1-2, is SAVISQKPSRDICQRGTSLTIQCQVDSQVTMMFWYRQQPGQSLTLIATANQGSEATYESGFVIDKFPISRPNLTFSTLTVSNMSPEDSSIYLCSVDLQGAYGYTFGSGTRLTVV.

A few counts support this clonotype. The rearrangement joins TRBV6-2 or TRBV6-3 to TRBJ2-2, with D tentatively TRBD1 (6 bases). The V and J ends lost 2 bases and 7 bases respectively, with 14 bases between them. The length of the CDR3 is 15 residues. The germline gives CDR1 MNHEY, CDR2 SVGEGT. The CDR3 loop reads CASSYAPPGVGELFF. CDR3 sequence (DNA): TGTGCCAGCAGTTACGCCCCCCCAGGGGTCGGGGAGCTGTTTTTT.

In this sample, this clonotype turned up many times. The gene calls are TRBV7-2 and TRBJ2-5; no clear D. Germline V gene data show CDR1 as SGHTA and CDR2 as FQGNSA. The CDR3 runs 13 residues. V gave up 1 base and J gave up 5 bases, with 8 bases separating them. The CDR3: CASSLGQTETQYF. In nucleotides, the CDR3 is TGTGCCAGCAGCTTAGGGCAGACGGAGACCCAGTACTTC. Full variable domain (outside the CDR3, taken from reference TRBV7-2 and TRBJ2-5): GAGVSQSPSNKVTEKGKDVELRCDPISGHTALYWYRQSLGQGLEFLIYFQGNSAPDKSGLPSDRFSAERTGGSVSTLTIQRTQQEDSAVYLCASSLGQTETQYFGPGTRLLVL.

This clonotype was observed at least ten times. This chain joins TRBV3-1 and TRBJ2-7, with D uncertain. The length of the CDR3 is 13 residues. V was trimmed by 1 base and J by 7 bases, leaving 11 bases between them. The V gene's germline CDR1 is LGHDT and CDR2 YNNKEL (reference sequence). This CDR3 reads CASSQGRKDEQYF. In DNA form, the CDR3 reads TGTGCCAGCAGCCAAGGCAGAAAAGATGAGCAGTACTTC.

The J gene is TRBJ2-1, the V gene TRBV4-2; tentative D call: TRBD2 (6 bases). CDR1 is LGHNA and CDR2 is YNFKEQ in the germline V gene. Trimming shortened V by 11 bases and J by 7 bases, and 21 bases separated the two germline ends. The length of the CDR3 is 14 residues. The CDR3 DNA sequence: TGTGCCGGCCGCCGGTCGGAGGGGCCAAATGAGCAGTTCTTC. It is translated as CAGRRSEGPNEQFF.

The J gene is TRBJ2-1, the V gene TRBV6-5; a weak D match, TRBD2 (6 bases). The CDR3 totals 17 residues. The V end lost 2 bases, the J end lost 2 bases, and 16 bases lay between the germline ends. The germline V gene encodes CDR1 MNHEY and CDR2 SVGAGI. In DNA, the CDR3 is TGTGCCAGCAGTTACAATAATGGGGCGGGGACCTACAATGAGCAGTTCTTC. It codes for CASSYNNGAGTYNEQFF.

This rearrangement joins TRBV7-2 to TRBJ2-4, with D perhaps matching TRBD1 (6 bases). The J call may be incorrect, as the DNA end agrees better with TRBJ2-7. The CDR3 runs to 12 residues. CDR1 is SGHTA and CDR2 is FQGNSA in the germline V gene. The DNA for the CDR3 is TGTACCAGCAGTCGCGACAGGTACGAGCAGTACTTC. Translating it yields CTSSRDRYEQYF.

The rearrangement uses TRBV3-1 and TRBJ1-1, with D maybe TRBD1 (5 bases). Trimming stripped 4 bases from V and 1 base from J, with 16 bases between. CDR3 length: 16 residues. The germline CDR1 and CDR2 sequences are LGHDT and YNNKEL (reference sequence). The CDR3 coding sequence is TGTGCCAGCAGCCCTATTTCAGCCCAGGGGAACACTGAAGCTTTCTTT. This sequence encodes CASSPISAQGNTEAFF.